What follows is one T cell receptor (beta chain) and its context. These data originate in a study of blood T cell repertoires in COVID-19. The wider study: Spain, Italy and the United States supplied samples that represented acute and convalescent COVID-19. The cDNA or gDNA used as material had been derived from T cells, B-cell-depleted T cells, or PBMCs.

Source study methods: The authors estimated nucleated cell counts from reference gene primer amplification. Here immunoSEQ multiplex PCR was the method, and the copy in TCRdb shows in-frame clones only, minus some. V, J and clone size derive from that table, while D and trimming were established from the DNA sequence. The table lists some 170,000 clones, around 83% of them singletons, with 8.2% in the top ten. V lost 0 bases, J lost 7 bases, and 14 bases stayed unmatched. CDR1 and CDR2 from the germline V gene are SGHKS and YYEKEE (reference sequence). The CDR3 covers 18 residues. The TCR comes from a woman in her sixties with acute or convalescent COVID-19. The material sequenced was peripheral blood. This chain uses TRBV5-5 with TRBJ2-7, with 12 bases that match TRBD2. The CDR3 DNA follows: TGTGCCAGCAGCTTGGAAAAAGTTGCTAGCGGGAGGGCCCGGGAGCAGTACTTC. Its protein product is CASSLEKVASGRAREQYF. Looking up the rest from reference TRBV5-5 and TRBJ2-7 gives the full variable domain: DAGVTQSPTHLIKTRGQQVTLRCSPISGHKSVSWYQQVLGQGPQFIFQYYEKEERGRGNFPDRFSARQFPNYSSELNVNALLLGDSALYLCASSLEKVASGRAREQYFGPGTRLTVT.